The rows below give T cell receptor beta chains drawn from one sample of a study of shared clonotypes between healthy human individuals. TCRdb's table, derived via immunoSEQ multiplex PCR, lists solely in-frame clones and lacks some. The sample holds over a million clones, approximately 98% seen once. The sample was naive CD4+ T cells sorted from blood. Receptors were obtained from a man younger than 45 in good health. CDR3s include the opening cysteine and the closing phenylalanine or tryptophan. A D gene is named only where the DNA matches it firmly. Size is omitted from some rows. Given values are once, few, many or a class for expanded clones.

clone_size | d_call | j_call | v_call | cdr3_nt | cdr3_aa
. | . | TRBJ2-1 | TRBV5-6 | TGTGCCAGCAGCTTGAGGGGCGGATCCTACAATGAGCAGTTCTTC | CASSLRGGSYNEQFF
. | . | TRBJ1-4 | TRBV2 | TGTGCCAGCAGAACCGGGCCCCCTGAGCTTAATGAAAAACTGTTTTTT | CASRTGPPELNEKLFF
. | . | TRBJ1-1 | TRBV13 | TGTGCCAGCAGCTTAGATATTCGGAGGAACACTGAAGCTTTCTTT | CASSLDIRRNTEAFF
. | . | TRBJ2-2 | TRBV4-2 | TGTGCCAGCAGCCAAGATCGGCCGAACACCGGGGAGCTGTTTTTT | CASSQDRPNTGELFF
. | . | TRBJ2-7 | TRBV30 | TGTGCCTGGAGCCCAGGGAGGGAGCAGTACTTC | CAWSPGREQYF
. | . | TRBJ1-5 | TRBV2 | TGTGCCAGCACCGCGGGAATGGGCAATCAGCCCCAGCATTTT | CASTAGMGNQPQHF
. | TRBD2 | TRBJ2-3 | TRBV15 | TGTGCCACAGCGGGAGGACGCACAGATACGCAGTATTTT | CATAGGRTDTQYF
. | . | TRBJ2-6 | TRBV9 | TGTGCCAGCAGCGTCCTAACAGGTTCTGGGGCCAACGTCCTGACTTTC | CASSVLTGSGANVLTF
. | . | TRBJ1-5 | TRBV28 | TGTGCCAGCAGTTTGAGGCAGAAAAATCAGCCCCAGCATTTT | CASSLRQKNQPQHF
. | TRBD2 | TRBJ2-3 | TRBV5-1 | TGCGCCAGCAGCTTGGGGACTAGCGGGGCAGATACGCAGTATTTT | CASSLGTSGADTQYF
. | TRBD2 | TRBJ2-3 | TRBV2 | TGTGCCAGCACTCTGACTAGCGCAGATACGCAGTATTTT | CASTLTSADTQYF
. | . | TRBJ2-3 | TRBV11-2 | TGTGCCAGCAGCTTAAACAGGGGCACAGATACGCAGTATTTT | CASSLNRGTDTQYF
. | . | TRBJ2-1 | TRBV14 | TGTGCCAGCAGCCAAGGCTTGAGGGGGCAGTTCTTC | CASSQGLRGQFF
few | . | TRBJ1-2 | TRBV5-1 | TGCGCCAGCAGCTTGGAAAGGGACTATGGCTACACCTTC | CASSLERDYGYTF
. | . | TRBJ2-3 | TRBV19 | TGTGCCAGTAGTATACGCGGGTTCCCATCAAATACGCAGTATTTT | CASSIRGFPSNTQYF
. | . | TRBJ2-6 | TRBV5-8 | TGTGCCAGCAGCTTGGGACAGTCCTCTGGGGCCAACGTCCTGACTTTC | CASSLGQSSGANVLTF